Listed below are T cell receptor beta chains from one sample, sequenced in a study of T cell changes during pregnancy in multiple sclerosis. TCRdb's table, derived via immunoSEQ multiplex PCR, lists solely in-frame clones and lacks some. The top ten hold approximately 2% of the sample, which has more than 55,000 clones, around 89% seen once. The source was peripheral blood, collected after pregnancy. These receptors originate from a female donor with multiple sclerosis, enrolled in a pregnancy study. The CDR3 runs from the conserved cysteine through the conserved F or W. The D gene is left open where the match is weak. Some rows have no size entry. The others give once, few or many, or a class for an expanded clone.

abundance: -
j_gene: TRBJ2-7
d_gene: TRBD1
v_gene: TRBV9
CDR3aa: CASSEGQGATYEQYF
CDR3nt: TGTGCCAGCAGCGAGGGACAGGGGGCTACCTACGAGCAGTACTTC

abundance: -
j_gene: TRBJ1-3
d_gene: TRBD1
v_gene: TRBV27
CDR3aa: CASSRDIQGAHRDTIYF
CDR3nt: TGTGCCAGCAGTCGAGATATCCAGGGGGCTCACCGGGACACCATATATTTT

abundance: -
j_gene: TRBJ2-5
d_gene: TRBD2
v_gene: TRBV5-1
CDR3aa: CASTGLAGGPETQYF
CDR3nt: TGCGCCAGCACCGGACTAGCGGGGGGGCCTGAGACCCAGTACTTC

abundance: -
j_gene: TRBJ1-2
d_gene: -
v_gene: TRBV20-1
CDR3aa: CSATGGRGYTF
CDR3nt: TGCAGTGCTACGGGAGGGAGGGGCTACACCTTC

abundance: few
j_gene: TRBJ2-1
d_gene: -
v_gene: TRBV7-9
CDR3aa: CASSPGRVRWNEQFF
CDR3nt: TGTGCCAGCAGCCCGGGGAGAGTAAGGTGGAATGAGCAGTTCTTC

abundance: -
j_gene: TRBJ1-1
d_gene: -
v_gene: TRBV7-9
CDR3aa: CASSLARGLSTEAFF
CDR3nt: TGTGCCAGCAGCTTAGCGCGGGGGCTGAGCACTGAAGCTTTCTTT

abundance: -
j_gene: TRBJ2-5
d_gene: -
v_gene: TRBV5-1
CDR3aa: CASSLGTRTKETQYF
CDR3nt: TGCGCCAGCAGCTTGGGCACTAGGACCAAAGAGACCCAGTACTTC

abundance: -
j_gene: TRBJ2-1
d_gene: TRBD2
v_gene: TRBV4-2
CDR3aa: CASSGTGGGAYNEQFF
CDR3nt: TGTGCCAGCAGCGGGACGGGCGGGGGGGCCTACAATGAGCAGTTCTTC

abundance: -
j_gene: TRBJ2-3
d_gene: TRBD1
v_gene: TRBV5-1
CDR3aa: CASSSTGSTDTQYF
CDR3nt: TGCGCCAGCAGCTCGACAGGGAGCACAGATACGCAGTATTTT

abundance: -
j_gene: TRBJ2-5
d_gene: -
v_gene: TRBV5-6
CDR3aa: CASSLFSSEGSLQETQYF
CDR3nt: TGTGCCAGCAGCTTGTTTAGTTCAGAGGGCAGCCTGCAAGAGACCCAGTACTTC

abundance: -
j_gene: TRBJ1-2
d_gene: TRBD1
v_gene: TRBV5-6
CDR3aa: CATITRDRVSAGYTF
CDR3nt: TGTGCCACCATTACCCGGGACAGGGTCTCGGCTGGCTACACCTTC

abundance: -
j_gene: TRBJ1-1
d_gene: TRBD1
v_gene: TRBV6-5
CDR3aa: CASSYSQGADTEAFF
CDR3nt: TGTGCCAGCAGTTACTCGCAGGGGGCGGACACTGAAGCTTTCTTT

abundance: -
j_gene: TRBJ2-1
d_gene: TRBD1
v_gene: TRBV11-2
CDR3aa: CASSRGQDYNEQFF
CDR3nt: TGTGCCAGCAGCCGAGGACAGGATTACAATGAGCAGTTCTTC

abundance: -
j_gene: TRBJ1-1
d_gene: -
v_gene: TRBV28
CDR3aa: CASTPPGNEAFF
CDR3nt: TGTGCCAGCACCCCCCCCGGTAACGAAGCTTTCTTT

abundance: -
j_gene: TRBJ1-6
d_gene: TRBD1
v_gene: TRBV6-5
CDR3aa: CASSPPGTGDSPLHF
CDR3nt: TGTGCCAGCAGCCCACCCGGGACAGGGGATTCACCCCTCCACTTT

abundance: -
j_gene: TRBJ2-7
d_gene: -
v_gene: TRBV5-4
CDR3aa: CASSLGQNYEQYF
CDR3nt: TGTGCCAGCAGCTTGGGACAGAACTACGAGCAGTACTTC

abundance: -
j_gene: TRBJ1-1
d_gene: -
v_gene: TRBV5-6
CDR3aa: CASSLFGGSTEAFF
CDR3nt: TGTGCCAGCAGCCTCTTCGGGGGTAGCACTGAAGCTTTCTTT

abundance: -
j_gene: TRBJ1-3
d_gene: -
v_gene: TRBV7-9
CDR3aa: CASSRTGNTIYF
CDR3nt: TGTGCCAGCAGCCGGACAGGAAACACCATATATTTT

abundance: once
j_gene: TRBJ1-3
d_gene: -
v_gene: TRBV7-2
CDR3aa: CASSLAGGSLLSGNTIYF
CDR3nt: TGTGCCAGCAGCTTAGCGGGGGGATCACTCCTCTCTGGAAACACCATATATTTT

abundance: -
j_gene: TRBJ2-1
d_gene: -
v_gene: TRBV28
CDR3aa: CASSSGGNEQFF
CDR3nt: TGTGCCAGCAGTTCCGGGGGCAATGAGCAGTTCTTC

abundance: -
j_gene: TRBJ2-6
d_gene: -
v_gene: TRBV4-1
CDR3aa: CASSLDSYGANVLTF
CDR3nt: TGCGCCAGCAGCCTGGACAGTTATGGGGCCAACGTCCTGACTTTC

abundance: -
j_gene: TRBJ1-1
d_gene: -
v_gene: TRBV19
CDR3aa: CASSISPRGGTEAFF
CDR3nt: TGTGCCAGTAGTATTTCACCCAGGGGCGGCACTGAAGCTTTCTTT

abundance: -
j_gene: TRBJ2-3
d_gene: -
v_gene: TRBV7-9
CDR3aa: CASSRRGGVSTDTQYF
CDR3nt: TGTGCCAGCAGCCGCCGAGGAGGGGTGAGCACAGATACGCAGTATTTT

abundance: -
j_gene: TRBJ2-7
d_gene: -
v_gene: TRBV28
CDR3aa: CASGLGSYEQYF
CDR3nt: TGTGCCAGCGGTCTGGGGAGCTACGAGCAGTACTTC

abundance: once
j_gene: TRBJ1-1
d_gene: -
v_gene: TRBV7-2
CDR3aa: CASSLQITEAFF
CDR3nt: TGTGCCAGCAGCTTGCAGATCACTGAAGCTTTCTTT

abundance: -
j_gene: TRBJ1-1
d_gene: TRBD1
v_gene: TRBV19
CDR3aa: CASSILTGVGNEAFF
CDR3nt: TGTGCCAGTAGTATACTGACAGGGGTTGGGAATGAAGCTTTCTTT

abundance: -
j_gene: TRBJ1-1
d_gene: -
v_gene: TRBV7-2
CDR3aa: CASSPTGYGVVAFF
CDR3nt: TGTGCCAGCAGCCCAACAGGGTACGGCGTCGTGGCTTTCTTT

abundance: once
j_gene: TRBJ1-1
d_gene: -
v_gene: TRBV9
CDR3aa: CASSRQSPEAFF
CDR3nt: TGTGCCAGCAGCCGACAGTCCCCTGAAGCTTTCTTT

abundance: -
j_gene: TRBJ1-3
d_gene: TRBD1
v_gene: TRBV5-1
CDR3aa: CASSFTGGGNTIYF
CDR3nt: TGCGCCAGCAGCTTTACAGGGGGTGGAAACACCATATATTTT

abundance: -
j_gene: TRBJ2-3
d_gene: TRBD2
v_gene: TRBV5-1
CDR3aa: CASSRGLAGVPDTQYF
CDR3nt: TGCGCCAGCAGCAGGGGACTAGCGGGGGTCCCAGATACGCAGTATTTT

abundance: -
j_gene: TRBJ1-2
d_gene: -
v_gene: TRBV30
CDR3aa: CAWSLGLFGYTF
CDR3nt: TGTGCCTGGAGTCTAGGCCTATTTGGCTACACCTTC

abundance: -
j_gene: TRBJ2-5
d_gene: -
v_gene: TRBV29-1
CDR3aa: CSVWGEGQRGKETQYF
CDR3nt: TGCAGCGTTTGGGGGGAGGGGCAGAGGGGGAAAGAGACCCAGTACTTC

abundance: -
j_gene: TRBJ2-1
d_gene: -
v_gene: TRBV2
CDR3aa: CASSGTLYSKTQFF
CDR3nt: TGTGCCAGCAGTGGGACTCTGTACTCCAAGACCCAGTTCTTC

abundance: -
j_gene: TRBJ1-4
d_gene: -
v_gene: TRBV27
CDR3aa: CASSLWGDEKLFF
CDR3nt: TGTGCCAGCAGTTTATGGGGGGACGAAAAACTGTTTTTT

abundance: -
j_gene: TRBJ2-1
d_gene: TRBD1
v_gene: TRBV7-2
CDR3aa: CASSSRTGSQFF
CDR3nt: TGTGCCAGCAGCTCCAGGACAGGGTCCCAGTTCTTC

abundance: -
j_gene: TRBJ1-2
d_gene: TRBD1
v_gene: TRBV29-1
CDR3aa: CTLWDRDSGYTF
CDR3nt: TGCACCCTTTGGGACAGGGATTCGGGCTACACCTTC

abundance: -
j_gene: TRBJ2-5
d_gene: TRBD1
v_gene: TRBV30
CDR3aa: CAWSDRAVWETQYF
CDR3nt: TGTGCCTGGAGCGACAGGGCGGTGTGGGAGACCCAGTACTTC